This T cell receptor beta chain comes out of a study of metastatic and nonmetastatic thyroid tumors. Thyroid surgery had not been preceded by any treatment in any patient. This clone has more than one count but fewer than ten. Mismatch with germline at one junction end may stem from a read error. This CDR3 has 17 amino acids. Germline CDR1 ENHRY, CDR2 SYGVKD. Via MiXCR, TCRdb re-called the PCR reads. The sample has approximately 15,000 clones, roughly a fifth seen once; the top ten hold roughly 14%. The V and J genes are TRBV10-3 and TRBJ2-5, with D maybe TRBD1 (6 bases). The DNA end favors TRBJ2-1, so the J call may be wrong. Material for sequencing was blood. The receptor comes from a female donor with papillary thyroid cancer or a benign thyroid nodule (not recorded which). Some clones in this sample may be carry-over from other donors' samples. The CDR3 region is CAISKSGHTRRYNEQFF. The CDR3, as DNA: TGTGCCATCAGTAAGTCGGGACACACAAGACGTTACAATGAGCAGTTCTTC.